This T cell receptor (beta chain) emerged from a study of blood T cell repertoires in COVID-19. The assay was immunoSEQ multiplex PCR, and TCRdb's table has in-frame clones only and misses some. Of around 220,000 clones listed, about nine tenths were seen once; the top ten hold nearly 6.5%. V was shortened by 8 bases and J by 0 bases, with 13 bases between the two germline ends. The germline V gene has CDR1 MNHEY and CDR2 SVGAGI. This CDR3 contains 14 residues. The sequenced material came from PBMCs or T cells enriched from blood (not recorded which). The V and J genes are TRBV6-5 and TRBJ1-1; no reliable D call. The clonotype was recovered from a woman in her thirties with acute COVID-19. The CDR3 loop is CASGWLTMNTEAFF. The CDR3 coding sequence is TGTGCCAGCGGGTGGTTGACAATGAACACTGAAGCTTTCTTT.